This note documents a single T cell receptor beta chain sequence. Its antigen remains undetermined. No quality values exist for individual bases; no much larger clone is one base distant. This specimen belongs to a study of T cells in localized non-small cell lung cancer (dated by TCRdb to 2020 to 2022). About the study as a whole: Comparing tumors with uninvolved tumor-adjacent lungs, the study looked at the T cell repertoires of 236 patients with early-stage NSCLC. The cohort was made up of under 250 treatment-naive NSCLC patients whose localized lung tumors had been resected. The mean age of the NSCLC patients was around 65 years, with 120 to 150 men and about a hundred women.

At diagnosis, tumor, uninvolved tumor-adjacent lung and peripheral blood were collected and then preserved as a mix of FFPE and fresh-frozen material. Blood samples were analyzed as peripheral blood mononuclear cells for TCR repertoire profiling. The investigation overall reported the following: Because multi-region tumor sequencing was not performed, intratumor heterogeneity could not be ruled out. A median of 57 of the top 100 tumor clones turned up in the paired uninvolved adjacent lung, and roughly 30 of those clones also ranked among the top 100 of that same adjacent lung. Because the study design was exploratory, TCR variables were selected using unadjusted p-values without false-discovery rate correction. Uninvolved tumor-adjacent lung showed the highest T cell clonality, higher than tumor, which suggests more focused antigenic responses in the uninvolved tumor-adjacent lung. Higher blood T cell density associated with longer overall survival, while higher adjacent-lung clonality associated with shorter survival.

TCR beta CDR3 regions were sequenced from DNA using the immunoSEQ Assay. The paper's data handling went like this. To compute T cell density, TCR beta template counts were normalized to usable DNA, which was estimated by amplifying housekeeping genes. The preseqR package was used to estimate richness by extrapolating to 400,000 templates for PBMC samples and to 120,000 templates for tissue samples. Clonality was calculated as one minus Pielou's evenness. To identify tissue-enriched TCRs, differential abundance testing was run on productive amino-acid clonotypes with a minimum total count of 5 and an alpha of 0.1. Repertoire overlap between compartments was quantified with the Jaccard Index and Morisita Overlap Index. TCR beta CDR3s were clustered by GLIPH together with public tetramer-defined viral CDR3s, and at least three viral sequences plus V-gene enrichment were required for viral motifs. This is the immuneACCESS table as TCRdb keeps it, with only in-frame sequences that have V and J called. A part of the clones is gone; compared with another copy, unresolved V genes explain less than half, and the rest is unexplained. D and trimming come from the DNA, and the V and J calls and clone size come from that table. This sample gives roughly 25,000 clones in total; roughly nine tenths of them show up just once. The ten largest clones represent 2.5% to 3% of the sample.

The junction shows trimming of 2 bases on V and 6 bases on J, and the gene matches do not reach 11 bases of it. CDR1 and CDR2 were assigned from the germline V gene as MDHEN and SYDVKM. The CDR3 measures 16 amino acids from cysteine to phenylalanine. The sequence is cut down to CDR3 DNA, 48 bases in frame from base 1. The receptor chain draws on TRBV28 and TRBJ2-3; the central 7 bases match TRBD2. The sequence came from a woman aged 35 to 70 with stage I lung adenocarcinoma. Specimen: peripheral blood, collected before any cancer treatment. The bases read TGTGCCAGCAGTTTAGCTCGAGGGAGGGGAGTGGATACGCAGTATTTT. The resulting protein is CASSLARGRGVDTQYF.